The 10 T cell receptor beta chains below come from one sample, sequenced in a study of OX40 agonist ivuxolimab in advanced cancers. Method: immunoSEQ multiplex PCR; TCRdb's copy keeps in-frame clones and lacks some. This table holds about 60,000 clones, around 86% found once. The input for sequencing was CD4+ or CD8+ T cells sorted from blood, taken in a trial of the OX40 agonist ivuxolimab. These receptors all stem from an adult with an advanced solid tumor such as melanoma, head and neck, liver or kidney cancer.

By share, this clone counts as medium-sized. The chain is built from TRBV18 and TRBJ2-7, with D uncertain. Germline CDR1 KGHSH, CDR2 LQKENI. The V and J ends lost 3 bases and 5 bases respectively, with 11 bases between them. The CDR3 is 13 residues long. The DNA of the CDR3 is TGTGCCAGCTCACCCCTATCCGGGCACGAGCAGTACTTC. It yields the protein CASSPLSGHEQYF.

The V call is TRBV18, the J call TRBJ1-1; D remains ambiguous. Trimming left V 2 bases short and J 3 bases short, with 16 bases between. The CDR3 consists of 16 residues. CDR1 is KGHSH and CDR2 is LQKENI in the germline V gene. CDR3 in amino acids: CASSPVSGLWDTEAFF. CDR3 nucleotide sequence: TGTGCCAGCTCACCAGTTAGTGGGCTCTGGGACACTGAAGCTTTCTTT.

The CDR3 reads CASSLGTSGPSTDTQYF. The CDR3 DNA sequence: TGTGCCAGCAGCTTGGGGACTAGCGGTCCCAGCACAGATACGCAGTATTTT. The chain links TRBV7-6 to TRBJ2-3; 11 bases map to TRBD2. This CDR3 spans 17 amino acids. The germline V gene has CDR1 SGHVS and CDR2 FNYEAQ. The trim removed 3 bases at V and 0 bases at J, leaving 5 bases unmatched.

The rearrangement joins TRBV7-8 to TRBJ1-5; the D is unclear. Germline CDR1 SGHVS, CDR2 FQNEAQ. Trimming stripped 3 bases from V and 4 bases from J, with 7 bases between. The CDR3 totals 13 residues. The CDR3 coding sequence is TGTGCCAGCAGCTTCCGGGAAAATCAGCCCCAGCATTTT. It encodes CASSFRENQPQHF.

This clone was counted once. The chain has TRBV6-5 and TRBJ2-1; 10 bases are shared with TRBD2. The germline V gene encodes CDR1 MNHEY and CDR2 SVGAGI. J was trimmed by 7 bases and V by 2 bases; bases with no gene match: 5. The CDR3 is 15 amino acids. CDR3 amino acids: CASSYTSGEWNEQFF. CDR3 nucleotide sequence: TGTGCCAGCAGTTACACTAGCGGGGAGTGGAATGAGCAGTTCTTC.

The V and J genes are TRBV2 and TRBJ1-1; no clear D gene. Trimming left V 1 base short and J 3 bases short, with 9 bases between. Germline lookup yields CDR1 SNHLY and CDR2 FYNNEI. The CDR3 spans 14 residues. CDR3: CASSEGIPDTEAFF. DNA of the CDR3: TGTGCCAGCAGTGAAGGGATTCCAGACACTGAAGCTTTCTTT.

This chain connects TRBV9 to TRBJ1-4; 7 bases match TRBD1. J gave up 3 bases and V 0 bases, and 2 bases lay outside the gene matches. The germline V gene has CDR1 SGDLS and CDR2 YYNGEE. This CDR3 comprises 15 residues. The CDR3 sequence is CASSVEGQPNEKLFF. The CDR3 region has the DNA TGTGCCAGCAGCGTAGAGGGACAGCCTAATGAAAAACTGTTTTTT.

DNA of the CDR3: TGTGCCAGCAGCTCCCGCAGGGGTGAAAGGGAGCTGTTTTTT. Translating gives CASSSRRGERELFF. V is TRBV11-2 and J is TRBJ2-2; TRBD1 might be the D (6 bases). The CDR3 has 14 residues. The germline V gene has CDR1 SGHAT and CDR2 FQNNGV. Trimming left V 4 bases short and J 9 bases short, with 15 bases between.

The genes are TRBV9 and TRBJ1-4; possibly TRBD1 for D (5 bases). Per germline, CDR1 SGDLS and CDR2 YYNGEE. Trimming removed 0 bases from V and 7 bases from J, with 13 bases in between. This CDR3 contains 15 residues. CDR3: CASSVGREWSEKLFF. For the CDR3, the DNA is TGTGCCAGCAGCGTAGGCAGGGAATGGAGTGAAAAACTGTTTTTT.

CDR3: CASTEGEEPQHF. The CDR3 nucleotides read TGTGCCAGCACCGAGGGGGAGGAGCCCCAGCATTTT. V is TRBV2 and J is TRBJ1-5; tentatively, D is TRBD1 (6 bases). CDR1 is SNHLY and CDR2 is FYNNEI in the germline V gene. The V and J ends lost 7 bases and 8 bases respectively, with 12 bases between them. The CDR3 sequence is 12 residues long. Complete variable domain (other parts from reference TRBV2 and TRBJ1-5): EPEVTQTPSHQVTQMGQEVILRCVPISNHLYFYWYRQILGQKVEFLVSFYNNEISEKSEIFDDQFSVERPDGSNFTLKIRSTKLEDSAMYFCASTEGEEPQHFGDGTRLSIL.